This TCR beta chain was captured by sequencing in a study of control samples from healthy donors and cancer patients. Repertoires were generated with immunoSEQ multiplex PCR, while TCRdb's copy carries only in-frame clones and drops some. Of 150,000 to 180,000 clones listed, just under 95% were seen once; the top ten hold approximately 6%. CDR1 is GTSNPN, CDR2 SVGIG, per germline (reference sequence). The CDR3 is made up of 13 amino acids. Points on this clone: Germline is not matched at one junction end, which may reflect a read error.

The sequence came from a man in his forties in good health. The chain couples TRBV30 to TRBJ1-6, with D uncertain. Sequenced sample: blood. The CDR3 DNA is TGTGCCTGGAGTCTGAAGGGAGGTTCACCCCCCCACTTT. Translated: CAWSLKGGSPPHF.